Below, 18 T cell receptor beta chains from the same sample are listed, as sequenced in a study of cytomegalovirus exposure and HLA in healthy donors. The PCR used 60 Vbeta and 13 Jbeta primers. Assay: immunoSEQ multiplex PCR; the TCRdb copy retains only in-frame clones and omits some. The table includes some 200,000 clones, about 80% detected once. Sequenced input: PBMCs. These TCRs come from a woman younger than 45 in good health and CMV-seronegative.

The chain has TRBV29-1 and TRBJ1-4; D is undetermined. The CDR3 runs to 14 residues. CDR1 SQVTM and CDR2 ANQGSEA come from the germline V gene. V shed 5 bases and J shed 4 bases, with 14 bases lying between them. In DNA form, the CDR3 reads TGCAGCGTTAAGCGTACCACCCATAATGAAAAACTGTTTTTT. It specifies CSVKRTTHNEKLFF. The full variable domain, rest sourced from reference TRBV29-1 and TRBJ1-4, is SAVISQKPSRDICQRGTSLTIQCQVDSQVTMMFWYRQQPGQSLTLIATANQGSEATYESGFVIDKFPISRPNLTFSTLTVSNMSPEDSSIYLCSVKRTTHNEKLFFGSGTQLSVL.

This clone appeared a single time. The genes are TRBV25-1 and TRBJ2-7, with D uncertain. This CDR3 contains 13 residues. V gave up 5 bases and J gave up 3 bases, with 11 bases separating them. Germline V gives CDR1 MGHDK, CDR2 SYGVNS. In DNA, the CDR3 is TGTGCCAGCAGTCCCCCGGGTTTCTACGAGCAGTACTTC. This gives the protein CASSPPGFYEQYF.

The V gene is TRBV7-8, the J gene TRBJ2-2, with D possibly TRBD1 on 6 matching bases. CDR1 SGHVS and CDR2 FQNEAQ come from the germline V gene. V lost 4 bases, J lost 14 bases, and 23 bases lay in between. The CDR3 loop spans 15 amino acids. The CDR3, as DNA: TGTGCCAGCAGCTACACCGGGACAACCAGTTCGTATCTGTTTTTT. Translation: CASSYTGTTSSYLFF.

The CDR3 sequence: CASSYSGKGNEQFF. The CDR3 DNA reads as TGTGCCAGCAGTTATAGCGGGAAAGGGAATGAGCAGTTCTTC. The chain employs TRBV6-5 and TRBJ2-1, with TRBD2 matching 8 bases. CDR1 is MNHEY, CDR2 SVGAGI, per germline. The V gene end was trimmed by 3 bases and the J gene end by 7 bases; junction bases not matched to a gene: 5. The CDR3 is made up of 14 amino acids.

Concerning this clone: One end of the junction fails to match germline, which may point to a read error. The chain carries TRBV5-6 and TRBJ1-1, with 8 bases identical to TRBD1. Germline CDR1 is SGHDT and CDR2 is YYEEEE. The CDR3 spans 14 residues. The CDR3 loop reads CASTLTGEDTEAFF. CDR3 in DNA: TGTGCCAGCACCTTGACAGGGGAGGACACTGAAGCTTTCTTT.

The chain has TRBV19 and TRBJ2-1, with TRBD2 matching over 10 bases. The CDR3 is made up of 14 amino acids. Germline values: CDR1 LNHDA, CDR2 SQIVND (reference sequence). With V trimmed by 7 bases and J by 6 bases, 6 bases remained unmatched. The CDR3 loop reads CASIGLAGGNEQFF. CDR3 DNA: TGTGCCAGTATTGGATTAGCGGGGGGCAATGAGCAGTTCTTC.

This chain's CDR3 is CASSSAGQFYGYTF. The DNA for the CDR3 is TGTGCCAGCAGTTCGGCGGGACAGTTCTATGGCTACACCTTC. The rearrangement links TRBV27 to TRBJ1-2; TRBD1 aligns across 7 bases. The CDR3 length is 14 residues. CDR1 and CDR2 (germline): MNHEY, SMNVEV (reference sequence). V lost 4 bases, J lost 4 bases, and 6 bases stayed unmatched.

The chain joins TRBV4-1 to TRBJ2-5; 9 nucleotides line up with TRBD1. The J call is in doubt because the DNA end fits TRBJ2-7 better. CDR1 MGHRA and CDR2 YSYEKL come from the germline V gene. The CDR3 extends over 16 amino acids. The CDR3 is CASSQVWTGVYYEQYF. The CDR3 DNA sequence: TGCGCCAGCAGCCAAGTATGGACAGGGGTCTACTACGAGCAGTACTTC.

The chain uses TRBV23-1 and TRBJ2-7, with D tentatively TRBD2 (6 bases). TRBV23-1 is sorted into the ORF group, with uncertain function. The CDR3 totals 14 residues. V lost 6 bases, J lost 0 bases, and 12 bases lay in between. CDR3 coding DNA: TGCGCCAGCAGAACCGGGACTGGCTCCTACGAGCAGTACTTC. It is translated as CASRTGTGSYEQYF.

V is TRBV27 and J is TRBJ2-3, with D unclear. The CDR3 extends over 13 amino acids. V was shortened by 11 bases and J by 2 bases, with 14 bases between the two germline ends. CDR1 is MNHEY and CDR2 is SMNVEV in the germline V gene (reference sequence). CDR3 sequence reads: CASRKLFTDTQYF. CDR3 DNA: TGTGCCTCCCGTAAACTTTTCACAGATACGCAGTATTTT.

The chain couples TRBV4-2 to TRBJ1-5; D remains ambiguous. The CDR3 spans 15 residues. Germline V gives CDR1 LGHNA, CDR2 YNFKEQ. Trimming shortened V by 0 bases and J by 5 bases, and 11 bases separated the two germline ends. As DNA, the CDR3 is TGTGCCAGCAGCCAAGATTGGGGAGGTGATCAGCCCCAGCATTTT. This gives the protein CASSQDWGGDQPQHF.

There are a few counts of this clone. The chain recombines TRBV6-6 with TRBJ2-1; a weak D match, TRBD2 (6 bases). CDR1 and CDR2 from the germline V gene are MNHNY and SVGAGI (reference sequence). V gave up 5 bases and J gave up 7 bases, with 12 bases separating them. The CDR3 contains 13 residues. For the CDR3, the DNA is TGTGCCAGCAGTAGGACTAAGGGTAATGAGCAGTTCTTC. As protein: CASSRTKGNEQFF.

The gene calls are TRBV10-3 and TRBJ1-2, with a possible D match to TRBD1 (6 bases). The CDR3 spans 15 residues. CDR1 and CDR2 (germline): ENHRY, SYGVKD. The germline V and J ends were trimmed by 6 bases and 0 bases, with 14 bases remaining between them. Here the CDR3 reads CAISREGGSNYGYTF. In nucleotides, the CDR3 is TGTGCCATCAGCCGCGAGGGGGGGTCTAACTATGGCTACACCTTC.

This chain links TRBV5-6 with TRBJ2-5, with a possible D match to TRBD1 (6 bases). From germline, CDR1 is SGHDT and CDR2 YYEEEE. V lost 0 bases to trimming and J lost 2 bases, with 8 bases between them. The CDR3 covers 14 residues. The CDR3 bases are TGTGCCAGCAGCTTGGGGCAGGGGCAAGAGACCCAGTACTTC. Translation gives CASSLGQGQETQYF. Using reference TRBV5-6 and TRBJ2-5 for the parts outside the CDR3, the full variable domain is DAGVTQSPTHLIKTRGQQVTLRCSPKSGHDTVSWYQQALGQGPQFIFQYYEEEERQRGNFPDRFSGHQFPNYSSELNVNALLLGDSALYLCASSLGQGQETQYFGPGTRLLVL.

V gene TRBV28 combines with J gene TRBJ1-6, with D perhaps TRBD1 (6 bases). V was shortened by 3 bases and J by 8 bases, with 11 bases between the two germline ends. Germline V CDR1 and CDR2: MDHEN, SYDVKM. There are 14 residues in the CDR3. The CDR3 spells CASSFRDIYSPLHF. Written as DNA, the CDR3 is TGTGCCAGCAGTTTCCGGGACATTTATTCACCCCTCCACTTT.

The V call is TRBV12-2, the J call TRBJ2-1; TRBD2 is taken as the D call from the table, unchecked against the DNA. TRBV12-2 is assigned pseudogene status. The CDR3 totals 16 residues. CDR3 amino acids: CASRPTRLGRRNEQFF. The CDR3 bases are TGTGCAAGTCGCCCGACTAGATTGGGTCGACGGAATGAGCAGTTCTTC.

The rearrangement uses TRBV5-1 and TRBJ2-1, with 7 bases fitting TRBD1. The germline V gene encodes CDR1 SGHRS and CDR2 YFSETQ. The CDR3 covers 16 residues. V was clipped by 0 bases and J by 3 bases; unmatched bases: 6. CDR3 coding DNA: TGCGCCAGCAGCTTGGATGGGACAGAGAACTACAATGAGCAGTTCTTC. Protein sequence: CASSLDGTENYNEQFF.

This clone was counted between two and nine times. Other nucleotide sequences from this sample produce the same CDR3. The rearrangement joins TRBV6-5 to TRBJ2-7; D is possibly TRBD1 (5 bases). The V end was cut by 3 bases, the J end by 3 bases, with 9 bases between. The CDR3 length is 13 residues. The V gene's germline CDR1 is MNHEY and CDR2 SVGAGI. The CDR3 nucleotides read TGTGCCAGCAGTTATTCAAGGGGCTACGAGCAGTACTTC. Translating gives CASSYSRGYEQYF.